This TCR beta chain was documented in a study of regulatory T cells in long-lasting Graves disease. Study-wide results and limits: Graves' patients with persistent disease showed TCR diversity lower than patients newly diagnosed.

CDR3 size: 11 residues. Germline V gene lookup returns CDR1 SGHAT and CDR2 FQDESV (reference sequence). V shed 5 bases and J shed 4 bases, with 5 bases lying between them. CDR3 regions were amplified by Arm-PCR using iRepertoire HTBI primers to build TCR beta libraries. Original processing notes: Samples revealed roughly 62 TRBV and 14 TRBJ segments. TCRdb re-analysed the multiplex PCR reads in MiXCR, keeping a single row per CDR3 protein. The V and J calls come from TCRdb's annotation, not from the publication. The data show a few hundred thousand distinct CDR3 sequences, with roughly 25% seen just once and 28% held by the top ten. The time point denotes: persistent/refractory GD, antithyroid drugs over 5 years with positive TRAb. PBMC-extracted RNA yielded the TCR library. Criteria from the American Thyroid Association guidelines were applied to diagnose Graves' disease. In its sample, this clonotype was seen a few times. No antigen is known for it.

The sequenced sample was peripheral blood mononuclear cells (PBMCs), obtained when the disease was refractory, from a patient treated with antithyroid drugs. V usage is TRBV11-1 and J usage is TRBJ2-5; D not resolved. The TCR was taken from a woman between 40 and 50 years old with Graves disease. CDR3 region: CASSKIETQYF. The CDR3 DNA is TGTGCCAGCAGCAAGATAGAGACCCAGTACTTC. Variable domain in full (rest from reference TRBV11-1 and TRBJ2-5): EAEVAQSPRYKITEKSQAVAFWCDPISGHATLYWYRQILGQGPELLVQFQDESVVDDSQLPKDRFSAERLKGVDSTLKIQPAELGDSAMYLCASSKIETQYFGPGTRLLVL.